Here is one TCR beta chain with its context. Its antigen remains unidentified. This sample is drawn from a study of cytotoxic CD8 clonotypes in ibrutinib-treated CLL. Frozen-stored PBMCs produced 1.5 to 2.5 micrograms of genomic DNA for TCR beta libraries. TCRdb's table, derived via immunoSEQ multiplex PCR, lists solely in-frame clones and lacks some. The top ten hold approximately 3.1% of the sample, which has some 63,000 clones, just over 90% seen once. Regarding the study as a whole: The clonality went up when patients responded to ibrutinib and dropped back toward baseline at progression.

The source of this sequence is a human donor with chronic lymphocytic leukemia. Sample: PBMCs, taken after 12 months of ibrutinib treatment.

For the CDR3, the DNA is TGTGCCAGTAGTATTTCAGGACTACCTTACAATGAGCAGTTCTTC. Its translation: CASSISGLPYNEQFF. The V call is TRBV19, the J call TRBJ2-1; TRBD2 is a possible D gene (6 bases). V lost 3 bases and J lost 4, with 13 bases in between. The V gene's germline CDR1 is LNHDA and CDR2 SQIVND (reference sequence). The CDR3 has 15 residues.